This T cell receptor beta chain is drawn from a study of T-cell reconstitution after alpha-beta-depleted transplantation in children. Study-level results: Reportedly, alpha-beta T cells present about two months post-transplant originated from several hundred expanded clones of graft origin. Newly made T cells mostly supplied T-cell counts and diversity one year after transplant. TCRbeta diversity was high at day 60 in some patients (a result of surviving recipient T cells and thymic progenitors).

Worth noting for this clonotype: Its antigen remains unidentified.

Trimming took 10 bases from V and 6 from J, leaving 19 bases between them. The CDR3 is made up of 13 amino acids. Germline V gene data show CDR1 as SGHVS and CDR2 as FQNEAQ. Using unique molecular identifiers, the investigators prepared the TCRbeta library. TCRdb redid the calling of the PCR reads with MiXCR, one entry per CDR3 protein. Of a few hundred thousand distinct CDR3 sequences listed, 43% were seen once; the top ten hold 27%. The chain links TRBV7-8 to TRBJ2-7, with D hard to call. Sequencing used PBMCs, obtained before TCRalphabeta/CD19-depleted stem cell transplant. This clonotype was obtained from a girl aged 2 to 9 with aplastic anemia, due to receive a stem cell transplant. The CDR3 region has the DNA TGTGCCATGGGCTCGAGACACCCCTTCGAGCAGTACTTC. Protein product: CAMGSRHPFEQYF.